Below are 27 T cell receptor beta chains sequenced from a single sample in a study of CXCR3-negative and CXCR3-positive naive CD8 T cells. The TRB cDNA libraries were prepared by 5' RACE with UMI labels. From the 5' RACE reads, TCRdb lists one entry per CDR3 protein and no DNA. This sample carries around 47,000 distinct CDR3 sequences, with about 15% going to the ten biggest clones. Sequencing was carried out using memory CD8+ T cells from blood. The receptors were sampled from a human donor in good health. Some clones in this sample may be carry-over from other donors' samples.

This chain uses TRBV29-1 with TRBJ2-7; TCRdb's D call, TRBD1, is unchecked because there is no DNA. Germline loops: CDR1 SQVTM, CDR2 ANQGSEA. The CDR3 loop spans 15 amino acids. The CDR3 reads CSVVGWDRLTYEQYF.

This rearrangement joins TRBV29-1 to TRBJ2-1. Germline CDR1 is SQVTM and CDR2 is ANQGSEA. The CDR3 has 15 amino acids. The CDR3 spells CSVEEERSSYNEQFF.

The chain joins TRBV12-3 or TRBV12-4 to TRBJ2-3. The CDR3 runs 15 residues. CDR3 loop: CASSSSALPTDTQYF.

The rearrangement links TRBV28 to TRBJ2-1; checking the TCRdb D call of TRBD2 is not possible without DNA. Germline V lookup: CDR1 MDHEN, CDR2 SYDVKM. This CDR3 contains 20 residues. The CDR3 reads CASSLSFYALAGDWYNEQFF.

The chain links TRBV12-5 to TRBJ2-7. Germline-derived CDR1 and CDR2 are LGHNT and FRNRAP. The CDR3 has 11 residues. Here the CDR3 reads CASASGYEQYF.

The genes are TRBV5-1 and TRBJ2-7; TCRdb lists TRBD1, though no DNA is available to test this call. CDR1 is SGHRS and CDR2 is YFSETQ in the germline V gene. The length of the CDR3 is 16 residues. CDR3 residues: CASSSGPGLGPYEQYF.

The chain's CDR3 is CSVVEGTGPLHGYTF. The chain recombines TRBV29-1 with TRBJ1-2; the D call from TCRdb, TRBD1, cannot be confirmed without DNA. The CDR3 sequence is 15 residues long. The V gene's germline CDR1 is SQVTM and CDR2 ANQGSEA.

CDR3 loop: CASSLDWGTDNEQFF. V usage is TRBV7-2 and J usage is TRBJ2-1; TCRdb proposes TRBD1, but this gene call is untestable without DNA. CDR1 is SGHTA and CDR2 is FQGNSA in the germline V gene. CDR3 size: 15 residues.

The chain links TRBV19 to TRBJ2-7; there is no DNA to check the TCRdb D call of TRBD1. CDR3 length equals 15 residues. The germline CDR1 and CDR2 sequences are LNHDA and SQIVND (reference sequence). CDR3 sequence reads: CASSPSDRSEYEQYF.

V gene TRBV12-3 or TRBV12-4 combines with J gene TRBJ2-7; the TCRdb call, TRBD1, lacks DNA for checking. The CDR3 consists of 15 residues. The CDR3: CASSPTTGHLGEQYF.

The genes are TRBV6-4 and TRBJ1-2; the D call of TRBD1 rests on TCRdb alone, since no DNA is present to check it. CDR1 is MRHNA and CDR2 is SNTAGT in the germline V gene. This CDR3 comprises 16 residues. CDR3 residues: CASSVGTEVTNYGYTF.

This chain links TRBV7-9 with TRBJ2-3; with no DNA, the TCRdb D assignment of TRBD2 cannot be verified. This CDR3 has 14 amino acids. The germline CDR1 and CDR2 sequences are SEHNR and FQNEAQ (reference sequence). The CDR3 here is CASRGGGYTDTQYF.

This sequence joins TRBV28 and TRBJ2-3. Looked up from germline, CDR1 is MDHEN and CDR2 is SYDVKM. This CDR3 has 14 amino acids. The CDR3 sequence: CASSLLAGTDTQYF.

The chain joins TRBV27 to TRBJ1-2; TCRdb selects TRBD1, and the lack of DNA leaves this call unchecked. CDR1 is MNHEY, CDR2 SMNVEV, per germline (reference sequence). CDR3 length: 16 amino acids. The CDR3 is CASSPLPGRQDYGYTF.

The chain is built from TRBV6-4 and TRBJ1-2; the D call from TCRdb, TRBD1, cannot be confirmed without DNA. The CDR3 is 15 residues long. Germline CDR1 reads MRHNA; CDR2 reads SNTAGT. The CDR3 loop is CASSEGTGEHYGYTF.

The rearrangement uses TRBV6-2 or TRBV6-3 and TRBJ1-6; TCRdb outputs TRBD1, but without DNA this stays unchecked. This CDR3 spans 16 amino acids. Germline V gives CDR1 MNHEY, CDR2 SVGEGT. The CDR3 is CASRTDPTVDNSPLHF.

The chain has TRBV4-2 and TRBJ1-1; TCRdb lists TRBD1, though no DNA is available to test this call. The CDR3 totals 16 residues. Germline V lookup: CDR1 LGHNA, CDR2 YNFKEQ. The CDR3 protein is CASSILRGAPRTEAFF.

The chain recombines TRBV4-2 with TRBJ2-4; TCRdb designates TRBD1, a call that cannot be tested without DNA. The length of the CDR3 is 16 residues. From germline, CDR1 is LGHNA and CDR2 YNFKEQ. The CDR3 is CASSQIMGGGLNIQYF.

The rearrangement joins TRBV6-5 to TRBJ2-7; the D call from TCRdb, TRBD1, cannot be confirmed without DNA. CDR3 size: 13 residues. The germline gives CDR1 MNHEY, CDR2 SVGAGI. CDR3 protein: CASSFADSYEQYF.

V and J are TRBV20-1 and TRBJ1-1; checking the TCRdb D call of TRBD1 is not possible without DNA. The germline V gene encodes CDR1 DFQATT and CDR2 SNEGSKA (reference sequence). The CDR3 contains 15 residues. CDR3 sequence reads: CSARTLGRENTEAFF.

The CDR3 protein is CASSQSHPTANTGELFF. The V and J genes are TRBV23-1 and TRBJ2-2. Being an ORF, TRBV23-1 has a function that is uncertain. There are 17 residues in the CDR3.

V usage is TRBV29-1 and J usage is TRBJ2-7; the TRBD1 assignment by TCRdb is unverifiable without DNA. The CDR3 consists of 14 residues. Germline-derived CDR1 and CDR2 are SQVTM and ANQGSEA. This CDR3 reads CSVQGAGGTYEQYF.

The rearrangement uses TRBV7-9 and TRBJ2-6; as DNA is missing, the TRBD1 call by TCRdb cannot be tested. There are 17 residues in the CDR3. Per germline, CDR1 SEHNR and CDR2 FQNEAQ (reference sequence). The CDR3 loop is CASSFPYGSKGANVLTF.

The chain uses TRBV7-9 and TRBJ2-1; TCRdb reports TRBD1, a call that lacks DNA to check it against. Per the germline V gene, CDR1 is SEHNR and CDR2 is FQNEAQ (reference sequence). The length of the CDR3 is 12 residues. This CDR3 is CAYGTGVNEQFF. Looking up the rest from reference TRBV7-9 and TRBJ2-1 gives the full variable domain: DTGVSQNPRHKITKRGQNVTFRCDPISEHNRLYWYRQTLGQGPEFLTYFQNEAQLEKSRLLSDRFSAERPKGSFSTLEIQRTEQGDSAMYLCAYGTGVNEQFFGPGTRLTVL.

This chain uses TRBV5-1 with TRBJ2-7; the TCRdb call, TRBD1, lacks DNA for checking. CDR3 length: 13 residues. The V gene's germline CDR1 is SGHRS and CDR2 YFSETQ. The CDR3 region is CASSSPGYYEQYF.

This chain links TRBV28 with TRBJ2-5; the D call of TRBD1 rests on TCRdb alone, since no DNA is present to check it. The germline gives CDR1 MDHEN, CDR2 SYDVKM. The CDR3 has 14 residues. The CDR3 sequence: CASSLRGWQETQYF.

The V and J genes are TRBV7-2 and TRBJ2-7. The germline CDR1 and CDR2 sequences are SGHTA and FQGNSA. This CDR3 has 12 residues. The CDR3 sequence: CASSLLPYEQYF. Full variable domain (rest looked up from reference TRBV7-2 and TRBJ2-7): GAGVSQSPSNKVTEKGKDVELRCDPISGHTALYWYRQSLGQGLEFLIYFQGNSAPDKSGLPSDRFSAERTGGSVSTLTIQRTQQEDSAVYLCASSLLPYEQYFGPGTRLTVT.